This T cell receptor (beta chain) derives from a study of OX40 agonist ivuxolimab in advanced cancers. About the research overall: Dose-escalation patients' cancers were hepatocellular carcinoma, melanoma, renal cell or head and neck cancer.

With respect to this clone: Antigen specificity is unknown.

The study, taken as a whole, reports: Expanded clones tended on average to be more numerous among CD8+ T cells than CD4+.

TCRdb's table, derived via immunoSEQ multiplex PCR, lists solely in-frame clones and lacks some. Found here are some 79,000 clones, roughly 92% of them singletons; the top ten hold over 0.35%. This CDR3 spans 15 amino acids. Germline assignment: CDR1 SGHDT and CDR2 YYEEEE. V shed 3 bases and J 7 bases; nucleotides not matched to a gene: 10. The chain carries TRBV5-6 and TRBJ2-3; 8 nucleotides agree with TRBD2. This TCR came from an adult with an advanced solid tumor such as melanoma, head and neck, liver or kidney cancer. The sequencing used CD4+ or CD8+ T cells sorted from blood, collected in a trial of the OX40 agonist ivuxolimab. In DNA, the CDR3 is TGTGCCAGCAGCTCTCCGGGACTAGGGATATATACGCAGTATTTT. As protein: CASSSPGLGIYTQYF.